This TCR beta chain comes out of a study of PD-1 blockade in classical Hodgkin lymphoma. The CDR3 spans 16 residues. Germline values: CDR1 LNHDA, CDR2 SQIVND (reference sequence). Trimming stripped 2 bases from V and 2 bases from J, with 12 bases between. The table came from immunoSEQ multiplex PCR; TCRdb's copy has only in-frame clones and leaves some out. Of about 39,000 clones listed, 77% are singletons. Documented time point: cycle 4 day 1 (C4D1), after more than five weeks of nivolumab. Relapse after autologous stem cell transplantation occurred in every patient, and brentuximab vedotin exposure varied.

The specimen was peripheral blood mononuclear cells (PBMCs), collected before the fourth cycle of nivolumab. This receptor was taken from a human donor with classical Hodgkin lymphoma. This chain connects TRBV19 to TRBJ2-2, with TRBD2 as a possible D gene (6 bases). The CDR3 is CASSIRGGPNTGELFF. As DNA, the CDR3 is TGTGCCAGTAGTATACGAGGAGGGCCCAACACCGGGGAGCTGTTTTTT.